This T cell receptor beta chain appears in the sequencing data of a study of blood T cell repertoires in COVID-19. About the study: COVID-19 samples collected from the United States, Italy and Spain covered acute and convalescent phases. Sources were T cells, B-cell-depleted T cells, or PBMCs; the material itself was cDNA or gDNA.

The CDR3 is 17 amino acids. Method: immunoSEQ multiplex PCR; TCRdb's copy keeps in-frame clones and lacks some. The table has fewer than 350,000 clones, approximately 91% seen once. The chain couples TRBV21-1 to TRBJ2-3; the DNA was not compared with TRBD1, the D call given in the table. TRBV21-1 is described as a pseudogene. The source of this sequence is a man younger than 35 with active or convalescent COVID-19. Sequenced input: peripheral blood. CDR3 sequence (DNA): TGTGCCAGCAGCGAAATGGGGCGGCTCGCACTAACAGATACGCAGTATTTT. This encodes CASSEMGRLALTDTQYF.